The 21 T cell receptor beta chains in this list originate from one sample, sequenced in a study of early T cells in non-severe SARS-CoV-2 infection. TCRdb analysed the 5' RACE reads with MiXCR anew, one entry per CDR3 protein. Of some 80,000 distinct CDR3 sequences listed, around 15% are singletons. Source material: whole blood. These TCRs come from an adult who was a healthcare worker with PCR-confirmed SARS-CoV-2 infection or an uninfected control (not recorded which).

This clonotype was found many times. The chain is built from TRBV2 and TRBJ1-2; D remains ambiguous. The CDR3 sequence is 14 residues long. Trimming cost V 4 bases and J 6 bases, with 15 bases left between them. Germline CDR1 reads SNHLY; CDR2 reads FYNNEI. CDR3: CASSVVSQADGYTF. The CDR3 DNA is TGTGCCAGCAGTGTTGTCTCGCAAGCAGATGGCTACACCTTC.

At least ten counts were recorded for this clonotype. The CDR3 loop is CASSYIAGAETQYF. CDR3 in DNA: TGTGCCAGCAGCTACATAGCGGGTGCGGAGACCCAGTACTTC. The chain is built from TRBV5-5 and TRBJ2-5; 7 nucleotides agree with TRBD2. V lost 3 bases to trimming and J lost 5 bases; unmatched junction nucleotides: 7. Germline V gives CDR1 SGHKS, CDR2 YYEKEE (reference sequence). The CDR3 has 14 residues.

This clonotype was found many times. The CDR3 region has the DNA TGCGCCAGCAGTCAGTCTCCAGGAGAAGACCTTAGCAATCAGCCCCAGCATTTT. Translation gives CASSQSPGEDLSNQPQHF. This chain links TRBV23-1 with TRBJ1-5; D is uncertain. TRBV23-1 is recorded as an ORF, its role being uncertain. The CDR3 is 18 amino acids. Trimming pared 3 bases from V and 0 bases from J, leaving 18 bases between.

The table lists this clonotype with many counts. The chain recombines TRBV6-5 with TRBJ1-6; D unclear. Trimming cost V 0 bases and J 0 bases, with 6 bases left between them. The CDR3 has 16 residues. CDR1 and CDR2 from the germline V gene are MNHEY and SVGAGI. This CDR3 is CASSYSVLSYNSPLHF. The CDR3 region has the DNA TGTGCCAGCAGTTACTCGGTACTCTCCTATAATTCACCCCTCCACTTT.

The V gene is TRBV7-9, the J gene TRBJ2-1, with D tentatively TRBD1 (6 bases). This CDR3 contains 17 residues. Germline V gene sequence: CDR1 SEHNR, CDR2 FQNEAQ (reference sequence). V was shortened by 5 bases and J by 5 bases, with 22 bases between the two germline ends. CDR3 in amino acids: CASSPRVIRKGDNEQFF. CDR3 DNA: TGTGCCAGCAGCCCCCGGGTCATTCGAAAGGGGGACAATGAGCAGTTCTTC.

At least ten counts were recorded for this clonotype. V and J are TRBV6-1 and TRBJ1-6, with 8 bases aligning to TRBD1. Losses at the gene ends were 5 bases for V and 7 bases for J; bases not matched to a gene: 7. CDR1 is MNHNS, CDR2 SASEGT, per germline. CDR3 length: 15 residues. The CDR3 loop reads CASSKPGQVNSPLHF. CDR3 DNA sequence: TGTGCCAGCAGTAAGCCGGGACAGGTCAATTCACCCCTCCACTTT.

This clonotype has at least ten counts. The V call is TRBV7-9, the J call TRBJ2-1, with 10 bases that match TRBD1. Germline V gene sequence: CDR1 SEHNR, CDR2 FQNEAQ (reference sequence). The V gene end was trimmed by 2 bases and the J gene end by 8 bases; junction bases not matched to a gene: 3. The CDR3 is made up of 14 amino acids. The CDR3 DNA is TGTGCCAGCAGCTTATGGGACAGGGGCCATGAGCAGTTCTTC. Protein sequence: CASSLWDRGHEQFF.

In its sample, this clonotype was seen many times. The V call is TRBV29-1, the J call TRBJ2-1; D is perhaps TRBD1 (5 bases). V lost 7 bases and J lost 6, with 7 bases in between. The CDR3 totals 10 residues. Germline assignment: CDR1 SQVTM and CDR2 ANQGSEA. CDR3 loop: CSATVNEQFF. The CDR3 DNA sequence: TGCAGCGCGACAGTCAATGAGCAGTTCTTC.

The V call is TRBV7-2, the J call TRBJ2-5, with D perhaps matching TRBD2 (5 bases). With 5 bases removed from V and 5 bases from J, the gap between germline ends came to 15 bases. The CDR3 consists of 14 residues. The germline CDR1 and CDR2 sequences are SGHTA and FQGNSA. The CDR3 DNA reads TGTGCCAGCAGCGAAGTTGGCTGGAGGGAGACCCAGTACTTC. This sequence encodes CASSEVGWRETQYF.

This clonotype has ten or more counts. The chain is built from TRBV5-5 and TRBJ2-7, with D unresolved. The germline gives CDR1 SGHKS, CDR2 YYEKEE (reference sequence). This CDR3 has 13 amino acids. Deletions cut 4 bases from V and 5 bases from J, with 13 bases between. The CDR3 region has the DNA TGTGCCAGCAGCGGGTTCCCATCCGACGAGCAGTACTTC. It encodes CASSGFPSDEQYF.

This sequence joins TRBV19 and TRBJ2-7; D uncertain. V was cut by 4 bases and J by 4 bases, with 20 bases left in between. Germline V gives CDR1 LNHDA, CDR2 SQIVND (reference sequence). CDR3 length: 16 amino acids. CDR3 region: CASSTQKGSGIYEQYF. The CDR3, as DNA: TGTGCCAGTAGTACTCAGAAGGGCAGTGGAATATACGAGCAGTACTTC.

The CDR3, as DNA: TGCGCCAGCAGCCAAGATAGGGACAGGGCCTACGAGCAGTACTTC. Protein sequence: CASSQDRDRAYEQYF. The V gene is TRBV4-3, the J gene TRBJ2-7; 9 bases map to TRBD1. The V gene's germline CDR1 is LGHNA and CDR2 YSLEER. V lost 0 bases to trimming and J lost 2 bases; unmatched junction nucleotides: 2. The CDR3 is made up of 15 amino acids.

The chain uses TRBV3-1 and TRBJ2-3, with TRBD2 matching 8 bases. Trimming at V came to 3 bases and at J to 0 bases, leaving 5 bases not matched to a gene. The V gene's germline CDR1 is LGHDT and CDR2 YNNKEL (reference sequence). The CDR3 sequence is 16 residues long. CDR3 sequence: CASSQGTRASTDTQYF. For the CDR3, the DNA is TGTGCCAGCAGCCAGGGGACTAGAGCTAGCACAGATACGCAGTATTTT.

This clonotype was recorded many times. The chain links TRBV30 to TRBJ1-5, with D unresolved. Germline loops: CDR1 GTSNPN, CDR2 SVGIG (reference sequence). The CDR3 runs to 13 residues. Between the trimmed V and J ends, which lost 1 base and 7 bases, there was a span of 11 bases. The CDR3 here is CAWSDSLGQPQHF. The DNA of the CDR3 is TGTGCCTGGAGTGACAGCCTGGGGCAGCCCCAGCATTTT.

The chain is built from TRBV12-3 or TRBV12-4 and TRBJ1-5; D call uncertain. Trimming took 5 bases from V and 11 from J, leaving 19 bases between them. CDR3 length equals 14 residues. CDR3 nucleotides: TGTGCCAGCAGTCCCCGGGGAGGTCCCGGGGCCCAGCATTTT. This translates into CASSPRGGPGAQHF.

V and J are TRBV20-1 and TRBJ1-2; 7 nucleotides match TRBD1. The CDR3 extends over 14 amino acids. Losses at the gene ends were 4 bases for V and 2 bases for J; bases not matched to a gene: 7. The germline CDR1 and CDR2 sequences are DFQATT and SNEGSKA (reference sequence). CDR3 nucleotides: TGCAGTGCTACTACTTCACAGGGGAACTATGGCTACACCTTC. This translates into CSATTSQGNYGYTF.

This clonotype has only a few counts. The chain combines TRBV25-1 with TRBJ2-5, with a possible D match to TRBD2 (6 bases). From germline, CDR1 is MGHDK and CDR2 SYGVNS. The CDR3 loop spans 14 amino acids. Trimming left V 7 bases short and J 5 bases short, with 17 bases between. In DNA, the CDR3 is TGTGCCAGCACCCCGACGGGGGTGTTGGAGACCCAGTACTTC. Its protein product is CASTPTGVLETQYF. Based on the CDR3 plus reference TRBV25-1 and TRBJ2-5, the full variable domain is EADIYQTPRYLVIGTGKKITLECSQTMGHDKMYWYQQDPGMELHLIHYSYGVNSTEKGDLSSESTVSRIRTEHFPLTLESARPSHTSQYLCASTPTGVLETQYFGPGTRLLVL.

This clonotype was observed at least ten times. The V gene is TRBV20-1, the J gene TRBJ2-5; D is possibly TRBD1 (6 bases). The V end lost 7 bases, the J end lost 2 bases, and 11 bases lay between the germline ends. Germline V gene sequence: CDR1 DFQATT, CDR2 SNEGSKA (reference sequence). The CDR3 length is 12 residues. The DNA of the CDR3 is TGCAGTGTTCGGACAGATCAAGAGACCCAGTACTTC. It encodes CSVRTDQETQYF.

The V and J genes are TRBV6-2 or TRBV6-3 and TRBJ1-6; a weak D match, TRBD1 (6 bases). Germline V lookup: CDR1 MNHEY, CDR2 SVGEGT. Trimming pared 7 bases from V and 7 bases from J, leaving 17 bases between. The CDR3 runs to 15 residues. The CDR3 is CASTDATGRNSPLHF. The CDR3 region has the DNA TGTGCCAGCACCGATGCGACAGGAAGAAATTCACCCCTCCACTTT.

In this sample, this clonotype turned up many times. The rearrangement uses TRBV6-1 and TRBJ1-5, with a tentative D call TRBD1 (6 bases). Per the germline V gene, CDR1 is MNHNS and CDR2 is SASEGT. The V gene lost 1 base and the J gene lost 3 bases, with 22 bases spanning the gap. This CDR3 is built from 19 residues. CDR3 sequence reads: CASSEVLMTRTASNQPQHF. CDR3 coding DNA: TGTGCCAGCAGTGAAGTCCTTATGACTCGGACAGCCTCCAATCAGCCCCAGCATTTT.

This chain uses TRBV5-1 with TRBJ2-3; D ambiguous. This CDR3 has 15 residues. Germline lookup yields CDR1 SGHRS and CDR2 YFSETQ. V lost 1 base to trimming and J lost 0 bases, with 9 bases between them. The CDR3 protein is CASSLLPGSTDTQYF. In DNA form, the CDR3 reads TGCGCCAGCAGCTTGTTACCGGGCAGCACAGATACGCAGTATTTT.